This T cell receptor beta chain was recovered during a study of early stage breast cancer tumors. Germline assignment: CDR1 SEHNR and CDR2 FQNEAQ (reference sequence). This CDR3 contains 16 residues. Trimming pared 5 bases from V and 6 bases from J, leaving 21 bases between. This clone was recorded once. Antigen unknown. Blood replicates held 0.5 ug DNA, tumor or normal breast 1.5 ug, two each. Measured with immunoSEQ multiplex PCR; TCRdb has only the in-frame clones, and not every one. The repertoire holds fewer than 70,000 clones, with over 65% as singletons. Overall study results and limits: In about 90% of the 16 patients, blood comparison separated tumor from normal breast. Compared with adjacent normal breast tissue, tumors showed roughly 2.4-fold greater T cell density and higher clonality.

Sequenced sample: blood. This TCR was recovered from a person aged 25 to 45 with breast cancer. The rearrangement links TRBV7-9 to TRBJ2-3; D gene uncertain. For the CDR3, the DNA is TGTGCCAGCAGCCCATCTCCCGGCGCCAGCCACGATACGCAGTATTTT. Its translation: CASSPSPGASHDTQYF.